This paragraph reports one T cell receptor beta chain. The antigen is not known. This record comes from a study of shared clonotypes between healthy human individuals. Study-level findings and limits: Only blood samples were collected, and tissue repertoires likely differ. The study generally estimated greater richness for naive than memory subsets. Relative to clonotypes present in all four donors, those not shared had lower generation probabilities.

The table came from immunoSEQ multiplex PCR; TCRdb's copy has only in-frame clones and leaves some out. The sample consists of over a million clones, 75% of them appearing once. Investigators divided CD4+ cells into CD45RA+ naive and CD45RA-negative memory subsets. V shed 6 bases and J shed 2 bases, with 17 bases lying between them. The CDR3 spans 16 residues. From germline, CDR1 is WSHSY and CDR2 SAAADI. The sequence came from a young man in good health. The rearrangement joins TRBV10-2 to TRBJ1-5, with a possible D match to TRBD1 (5 bases). The specimen sequenced was memory CD4+ T cells sorted from blood. Subset defined: CD45RA-negative fraction. Written as DNA, the CDR3 is TGCGCCAGCAGCGCCGGGACGCTGATAGGCAATCAGCCCCAGCATTTT. Translating gives CASSAGTLIGNQPQHF.